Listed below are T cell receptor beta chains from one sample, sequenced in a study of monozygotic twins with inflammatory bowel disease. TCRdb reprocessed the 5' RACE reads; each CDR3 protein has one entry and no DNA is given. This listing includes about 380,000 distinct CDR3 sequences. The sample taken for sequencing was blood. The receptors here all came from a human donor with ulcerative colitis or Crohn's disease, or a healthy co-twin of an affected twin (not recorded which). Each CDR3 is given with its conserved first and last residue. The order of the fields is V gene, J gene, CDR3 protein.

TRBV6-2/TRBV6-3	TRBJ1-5	CASSPRQGHYQPQHF
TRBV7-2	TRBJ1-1	CASSLALREAFF
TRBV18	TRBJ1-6	CASSPSQGLGSPLHF
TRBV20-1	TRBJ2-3	CSARDPLGGGDTQYF
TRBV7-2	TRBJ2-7	CASSLAVNSYEQYF
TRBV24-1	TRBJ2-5	CATTAGPGTQETQYF
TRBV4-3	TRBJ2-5	CASSQDMGETQYF
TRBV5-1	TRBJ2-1	CASSLDLAGTYNEQFF
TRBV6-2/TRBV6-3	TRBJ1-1	CASSGQGGSAEAFF
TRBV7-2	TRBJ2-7	CASSLGLGRYEQYF
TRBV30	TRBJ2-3	CAWSPGNRDGKRYF
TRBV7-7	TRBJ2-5	CASSLGLAGGETQYF
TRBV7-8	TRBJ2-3	CASSSQLKMRLATDTQYF
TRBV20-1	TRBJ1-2	CSARPQAGRSSLQERYGYTF
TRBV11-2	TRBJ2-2	CASSADRSLSAGELFF